The entry below gives a single TCR beta chain sequence along with its context. This clonotype has at least ten counts. The antigen it recognizes is unknown. Base-call qualities are not available, and no considerably larger clone is one nucleotide away. Moderately to severely active disease, a Clinical Activity Score of at least 3, a NOSPECS grade of at least 4, and a duration under 3 months were present in ophthalmopathy patients. Exclusion was applied to patients with uncontrolled infections, other autoimmune diseases, pregnancy or lactation. Clinical symptoms, serum thyroxine and TRAb, thyroid ultrasound, and orbital computed tomography formed the basis for the diagnoses. Ficoll-Paque density gradient centrifugation was used to isolate PBMCs from approximately 10 ml of fresh peripheral blood. Total RNA was extracted with Trizol reagent, and quality was checked on an Agilent 2100 Bioanalyzer. TCR beta CDR3 regions were amplified from RNA transcripts. The TCR CDR3 was subjected to a first round of RT-PCR using the HTBI primer set and the Qiagen OneStep RT-PCR kit. Libraries were constructed in a second round of multiplex PCR, after which size selection and purification were performed. Libraries were sequenced paired-end with 100 bp reads on an Illumina HiSeq2000. As for the authors' bioinformatics: SOAPnuke was used to process the raw data, removing reads that contained adapters or uncalled bases, had a mean Phred below 15, or lacked an exact match to the constant primer or identifier. COPE v1.2.5 was used to merge high-quality paired reads, and clonotypes were defined as unique nucleotide sequences. MiTCR v1.1 was used to align the clonotypes against IMGT TRBV, TRBD and TRBJ reference segments. The analysis was restricted to V-J combinations with a frequency above 0.0001, which together covered 99.2% of the repertoires. A TCS score was defined as the ratio between F50 (clonal expansion) and ExV (chaos), using BLOSUM62-based TCRdist between CDR3 peptides within each V-J. Welch's t-statistics and random forest reduced 500 to 550 V-J features to 13, which were used in a naive Bayes classifier (R e1071). TCRdb handled the public reads itself, with Q25 trimming in fastp and clone calling in MiXCR, and kept productive beta chains. CDR3 protein duplicates are merged, each entry listing the most common genes and DNA. It is TCRdb's table, rather than the study itself, that gives the V and J calls and clone size. This sample gives fewer than 550,000 distinct CDR3 sequences in total; roughly 24% of them show up just once. The ten largest clones add up to 11% of the sample.

Based on the germline V gene, the CDR1 and CDR2 sequences are MDHEN and SYDVKM. Reading from cysteine to phenylalanine, the CDR3 counts 12 amino acids. The read is trimmed to its CDR3 DNA, 36 bases read in frame from base 1. V gives up 6 bases and J gives up 4 bases, and the segment between their germline ends measures 9 bases. The data are from a study of T cells in Graves' hyperthyroidism and ophthalmopathy (dated by TCRdb to about 2019). A note on the overall study: Peripheral blood was collected at initial diagnosis, before any treatment. Following sampling, methimazole starting at 30 mg daily was given to hyperthyroidism patients, and high-dose intravenous methylprednisolone was given to ophthalmopathy patients. TCR Vbeta CDR3 sequencing of 120 to 150 peripheral blood samples (roughly 43 ophthalmopathy, about 74 hyperthyroidism and approximately 17 progressor patients) is reported in the paper. Thyroid tissue and blood T-cell repertoires from six Graves' hyperthyroidism patients were also compared in the study. A discovery cohort of roughly 100 patients, about 44 with Graves' ophthalmopathy and 55 to 65 with stable Graves' hyperthyroidism, was used to find distinguishing TCR V-J signatures. An independent validation cohort of about 19 hyperthyroidism patients and 17 patients who later progressed to ophthalmopathy tested prospective prediction of ophthalmopathy. The approximately 100 discovery patients were randomly split 7:3 into training and test sets.

General findings and caveats noted by the study authors: Sample size was not statistically predetermined, and investigators were not blinded to group allocation. A 13 V-J signature model separated ophthalmopathy from stable hyperthyroidism, with just over 85% sensitivity and approximately 81% specificity in cross-validation and 80%/75% in testing. Most expanded thyroid clonotypes (frequency above 0.001) were also detected in blood, a finding suggesting that blood repertoires may reflect thyroid immune responses. During validation, the model predicted progression to ophthalmopathy a median of around 7 months ahead of onset, with around 65% sensitivity and roughly 72% specificity.

The V and J genes are TRBV28 and TRBJ1-2; the D segment could be TRBD1, given 5 matching bases. This clonotype was obtained from a woman aged 30 to 39 with Graves' ophthalmopathy. The sequencing input was blood. The nucleotide sequence reads TGTGCCAGCAGCCCGGGGGTCTATGGCTACACCTTC. Its coded protein is CASSPGVYGYTF.